This T cell receptor beta chain is drawn from a study of blood T cell repertoires in COVID-19. About the study: The cDNA or gDNA used as material had been derived from T cells, B-cell-depleted T cells, or PBMCs.

The CDR3 consists of 11 residues. The germline gives CDR1 LGHDT, CDR2 YNNKEL (reference sequence). Trimming cost V 4 bases and J 5 bases, with 6 bases left between them. Data came from immunoSEQ multiplex PCR; TCRdb stores just in-frame clones and leaves some out. The repertoire holds under 250,000 clones, with roughly 85% as singletons. The chain employs TRBV3-1 (or the pseudogene TRBV3-2) and TRBJ2-7, with D unclear. Input material: peripheral blood. This clonotype originated in a woman aged 18-35 years with acute or convalescent COVID-19. In DNA, the CDR3 is TGTGCCAGCAGCCTACTGAACGAGCAGTACTTC. Translating gives CASSLLNEQYF.